This entry lists 27 T cell receptor beta chains sequenced from one sample in a study of tumor-infiltrating lymphocytes in primary liver carcinoma. They got blood RNA out of unsorted whole blood and also pulled out germline DNA. TCR beta cDNA was reverse-transcribed from 450 to 500 ng of total RNA. The reaction used a constant-region primer and ProtoScript II reverse transcriptase. Amplification in three nested multiplex PCR rounds with slightly modified ARM-PCR gave rise to TCR beta libraries. The study ran its first two PCR rounds for approximately 11 cycles each, using TRBV1-TRBV30 forward primers and a C-beta reverse primer. TCRdb re-called the multiplex PCR reads with MiXCR, one entry per CDR3 protein. The repertoire holds 300,000 to 400,000 distinct CDR3 sequences, approximately 65% seen once, with 6.5% in the top ten. Sequences were obtained from peripheral blood. The receptor source for this set is a man aged 35 to 55 with primary liver carcinoma and hepatitis B virus infection.

Note on this clonotype: Because the CDR3 is missing its conserved closing phenylalanine or tryptophan, this is likely a read error. The chain has TRBV5-1 and TRBJ1-1; no clear D. CDR1 is SGHRS and CDR2 is YFSETQ in the germline V gene. The V and J ends lost 1 base and 1 base respectively, with 8 bases between them. This CDR3 comprises 14 residues. CDR3 nucleotides: TGCGCCAGCAGCTTGAGACATGGGAACACTGAAGCTTTCTAT. Translated, it gives CASSLRHGNTEAFY.

The chain recombines TRBV6-2 or TRBV6-3 with TRBJ2-2; 12 positions match TRBD2. J lost 5 bases, V lost 6 bases, and 1 base had no gene match. Per germline, CDR1 MNHEY and CDR2 SVGEGT. The CDR3 has 14 amino acids. The CDR3 nucleotides are TGTGCCAGCAGGCTAGCGGGAGGGACCGGGGAGCTGTTTTTT. Its translation: CASRLAGGTGELFF.

The chain combines TRBV11-2 with TRBJ2-7; a possible D gene is TRBD2 (6 bases). The CDR3 runs to 14 residues. Germline CDR1 is SGHAT and CDR2 is FQNNGV. The CDR3 spells CDNSLGGARYEQYF. The CDR3 DNA reads TGTGACAACAGCTTAGGCGGGGCAAGATACGAGCAGTACTTC.

The table lists this clonotype with a few counts. The chain recombines TRBV4-2 with TRBJ2-7, with a possible D match to TRBD2 (6 bases). The CDR3 is 17 amino acids. V gave up 0 bases and J gave up 2 bases, with 17 bases separating them. The V gene's germline CDR1 is LGHNA and CDR2 YNFKEQ. This CDR3 reads CASSQDKMTSHTYEQYF. CDR3 DNA sequence: TGTGCCAGCAGCCAAGATAAGATGACTAGTCATACCTACGAGCAGTACTTC.

Many counts were recorded for this clonotype. The gene calls are TRBV12-3 or TRBV12-4 and TRBJ1-1; no reliable D call. This CDR3 comprises 13 residues. V lost 4 bases and J lost 11, with 17 bases in between. CDR3 DNA: TGTGCCAGCAGTTCCGATTCCAAGATGGGGGCTTTCTTT. Its translation: CASSSDSKMGAFF.

Many counts were recorded for this clonotype. V usage is TRBV29-1 and J usage is TRBJ2-7, with D perhaps TRBD1 or TRBD2 (6 bases each). Germline assignment: CDR1 SQVTM and CDR2 ANQGSEA. The CDR3 loop spans 13 amino acids. The germline V and J ends were trimmed by 5 bases and 5 bases, with 16 bases remaining between them. CDR3 protein: CSVLTGTSNEQYF. The CDR3 DNA follows: TGCAGCGTTCTCACAGGGACTTCAAACGAGCAGTACTTC.

This clonotype came up many times. The V call is TRBV11-2, the J call TRBJ2-1; D is undetermined. Per germline, CDR1 SGHAT and CDR2 FQNNGV. With 4 bases removed from V and 3 bases from J, the gap between germline ends came to 1 base. This CDR3 is built from 11 residues. The CDR3 protein is CASSYYNEQFF. The CDR3 nucleotides read TGTGCCAGCAGCTACTACAATGAGCAGTTCTTC.

A few counts support this clonotype. One end of the junction does not line up with germline, which may come from a read error. J is TRBJ2-1 and V is TRBV30; 8 bases match TRBD2. The CDR3 totals 11 residues. Germline loops: CDR1 GTSNPN, CDR2 SVGIG (reference sequence). CDR3 in amino acids: CAWSQGLVSIF. CDR3 nucleotide sequence: TGTGCCTGGAGTCAGGGACTAGTGAGTATCTTC.

About this clonotype: A single base separates this from a much larger clone, so it may be a read error. This chain links TRBV12-5 with TRBJ1-1; maybe TRBD1 (6 bases). With 9 bases removed from V and 10 bases from J, the gap between germline ends came to 18 bases. The CDR3 loop spans 12 amino acids. Germline-derived CDR1 and CDR2 are LGHNT and FRNRAP. CDR3 nucleotides: TGTGCTAGCACCGGGACATCAGGACGAGCTTTCTTT. It is translated as CASTGTSGRAFF.

Remarks on this clonotype: Given a much more abundant clone one base away, this may be a read error. The chain joins TRBV6-6 to TRBJ1-6; the D gene is possibly TRBD1 (5 bases). V shed 2 bases and J shed 9 bases, with 11 bases lying between them. From germline, CDR1 is MNHNY and CDR2 SVGAGI (reference sequence). The CDR3 is 14 amino acids. DNA of the CDR3: TGTGCCAGCAGTTACGGGGGGGAGAGTTCACCCCTCCACTTT. It codes for CASSYGGESSPLHF.

The V call is TRBV29-1, the J call TRBJ2-1; 9 bases align to TRBD2. CDR3 size: 13 residues. V lost 2 bases and J lost 8; bases outside the gene matches: 4. Germline V CDR1 and CDR2: SQVTM, ANQGSEA. This CDR3 reads CSVETTSGHEQFF. CDR3 bases: TGCAGCGTTGAAACGACTAGCGGCCATGAGCAGTTCTTC.

With respect to this clonotype: The junction does not match germline at one end; this may be a read error. CDR3 coding DNA: TGCGCCGGCAGCGAGGGGGCTCGGAACACTGAAGCTTTCTTT. This codes for CAGSEGARNTEAFF. The J gene is TRBJ1-1, the V gene TRBV5-1, with 7 positions matching TRBD1. CDR3 length: 14 residues. Looked up from germline, CDR1 is SGHRS and CDR2 is YFSETQ.

This clonotype was detected many times. This chain joins TRBV4-1 and TRBJ1-6, with D perhaps matching TRBD1 (5 bases). V was clipped by 0 bases and J by 14 bases, with 14 bases between them. The CDR3 has 14 residues. Germline V gene lookup returns CDR1 MGHRA and CDR2 YSYEKL. The CDR3 loop reads CASSQDRGAGTLHF. The CDR3 DNA sequence: TGCGCCAGCAGCCAAGATAGGGGAGCGGGCACCCTCCACTTT.

The chain employs TRBV4-3 and TRBJ1-5, with D unclear. CDR1 is LGHNA, CDR2 YSLEER, per germline. V was pared by 2 bases and J by 6 bases, with 14 bases between. The CDR3 length is 15 residues. DNA of the CDR3: TGCGCCAGCAGCCAAAATCGGTTTGATCCTCAGCCCCAGCATTTT. This codes for CASSQNRFDPQPQHF.

This clonotype occurred many times. This chain uses TRBV12-3 or TRBV12-4 with TRBJ1-6; 7 bases fit TRBD1. There are 13 residues in the CDR3. J was trimmed by 7 bases and V by 3 bases; bases with no gene match: 0. In DNA form, the CDR3 reads TGTGCCAGCAGTTTGACAGGGAATTCACCCCTCCACTTT. It codes for CASSLTGNSPLHF.

This clonotype was picked up many times. The gene calls are TRBV6-5 and TRBJ1-6; tentative D call: TRBD1 (5 bases). The CDR3 has 16 residues. The germline V and J ends were trimmed by 5 bases and 3 bases, with 14 bases remaining between them. The germline V gene has CDR1 MNHEY and CDR2 SVGAGI. CDR3 sequence (DNA): TGTGCCAGCAGTCGGGACTCAAGGAGCTATAATTCACCCCTCCACTTT. This sequence encodes CASSRDSRSYNSPLHF.

This chain joins TRBV10-3 and TRBJ1-1; D might be TRBD1 (5 bases). Trimming took off 10 bases at V and 1 base at J, with 10 bases between the two ends. The CDR3 totals 12 residues. The germline CDR1 and CDR2 sequences are ENHRY and SYGVKD. Written as DNA, the CDR3 is TGTGCCAGAAGGGACCCGAACACTGAAGCTTTCTTT. Amino acids: CARRDPNTEAFF.

This clonotype has a handful of counts. The gene calls are TRBV28 and TRBJ2-1, with TRBD2 as a possible D gene (5 bases). Trimming cost V 6 bases and J 6 bases, with 12 bases left between them. This CDR3 has 13 residues. CDR1 is MDHEN and CDR2 is SYDVKM in the germline V gene. The CDR3 bases are TGTGCCAGCAGCGCCTTGGAGGTCAATGAGCAGTTCTTC. Encoded protein: CASSALEVNEQFF.

This clonotype showed up just a few times. The chain links TRBV19 to TRBJ1-1; D ambiguous. The CDR3 sequence is 13 residues long. V shed 3 bases and J shed 0 bases, with 5 bases lying between them. Germline lookup yields CDR1 LNHDA and CDR2 SQIVND (reference sequence). The CDR3 is CASSIMLNTEAFF. In nucleotides, the CDR3 is TGTGCCAGTAGTATCATGCTGAACACTGAAGCTTTCTTT.

The rearrangement links TRBV5-1 to TRBJ1-5, with no clear D. V lost 4 bases and J lost 0, with 11 bases in between. CDR3 size: 15 residues. The germline V gene has CDR1 SGHRS and CDR2 YFSETQ. The CDR3 loop is CASSLDGNSNQPQHF. The CDR3, as DNA: TGCGCCAGCAGCCTGGACGGAAATAGCAATCAGCCCCAGCATTTT.

With respect to this clonotype: Possible read error: a much larger clone is one base away. The rearrangement links TRBV6-5 to TRBJ2-2; a possible D gene is TRBD2 (5 bases). Trimming left V 6 bases short and J 8 bases short, with 22 bases between. Germline lookup yields CDR1 MNHEY and CDR2 SVGAGI. The CDR3 length is 16 residues. The CDR3 reads CASSEDLSYPGGELFF. Written as DNA, the CDR3 is TGTGCCAGCAGCGAAGACCTGTCCTACCCGGGAGGGGAGCTGTTTTTT.

The chain uses TRBV11-2 and TRBJ1-3; the D is unclear. Per the germline V gene, CDR1 is SGHAT and CDR2 is FQNNGV. CDR3 length: 14 residues. The V end was cut by 3 bases, the J end by 0 bases, with 6 bases between. The CDR3 loop reads CASSLEVSGNTIYF. The DNA for the CDR3 is TGTGCCAGCAGCTTGGAGGTCTCTGGAAACACCATATATTTT.

This clonotype was detected many times. J is TRBJ1-6 and V is TRBV6-5; TRBD1 aligns across 8 bases. The germline CDR1 and CDR2 sequences are MNHEY and SVGAGI. The CDR3 has 14 amino acids. Trimming took 6 bases from V and 5 from J; bases not matched to a gene: 3. In DNA, the CDR3 is TGTGCCAGCAGACCGGGACAGGATAATTCACCCCTCCACTTT. It encodes CASRPGQDNSPLHF.

The chain recombines TRBV5-1 with TRBJ2-2; 12 bases line up with TRBD2. The CDR3 runs to 18 residues. Germline trimming cut 0 bases from V and 4 bases from J; bases unmatched to any gene: 7. Germline assignment: CDR1 SGHRS and CDR2 YFSETQ. The CDR3 reads CASSLETSGSTATGELFF. As DNA, the CDR3 is TGCGCCAGCAGCTTGGAGACTAGCGGGAGTACGGCCACCGGGGAGCTGTTTTTT.

As to this clonotype: This is likely a read error, given that the CDR3 carries no conserved phenylalanine or tryptophan at its end. The chain links TRBV11-2 to TRBJ2-2, with 8 bases fitting TRBD2. CDR1 SGHAT and CDR2 FQNNGV come from the germline V gene. The CDR3 has 16 residues. CDR3: CASSFVAGRETGELFL. The CDR3 DNA follows: TGTGCCAGTAGCTTTGTAGCGGGACGGGAAACCGGGGAGCTGTTTTTA.

In the case of this clonotype: One end of the junction fails to match germline, which may point to a read error. The rearrangement uses TRBV5-5 and TRBJ2-3; possibly TRBD1 or TRBD2 for D (6 bases each). Per germline, CDR1 SGHKS and CDR2 YYEKEE (reference sequence). CDR3 length: 16 amino acids. This CDR3 reads CVSSTRGGGEIHTQYF. The CDR3 bases are TGTGTCAGCAGCACCAGGGGTGGAGGGGAAATACATACGCAGTATTTT.

A word on this clonotype: The junction and the germline gene differ at one end; a read error may be behind it. This rearrangement joins TRBV25-1 to TRBJ2-7; D tentatively reads TRBD1 or TRBD2 (5 bases each). Germline V lookup: CDR1 MGHDK, CDR2 SYGVNS. The CDR3 length is 12 residues. CDR3 nucleotide sequence: TGTGCCAGCAGCTCGGGGCGATACGAGCAGTGCTTC. This sequence encodes CASSSGRYEQCF.